A selection of T cell receptor beta chains follows, all from one sample in a study of blood T cell repertoires in COVID-19. Sequencing was performed with immunoSEQ multiplex PCR; in TCRdb, only in-frame clones are kept and a portion is missing. The sample has about 210,000 clones, around four fifths seen once. Sequenced: peripheral blood. All receptors come from a woman between 50 and 59 years old with active or convalescent COVID-19. Each CDR3 is given with its conserved first and last residue. D genes are given only for firm matches. Not all rows give a size; the values are once, few, many and, for expanded clones, a class.

D gene	V gene	clone size	J gene	CDR3 DNA	CDR3 protein
.	TRBV2	.	TRBJ2-1	TGTGCCAGCGGGTACAGGGAGTACAATGAGCAGTTCTTC	CASGYREYNEQFF
TRBD1	TRBV27	.	TRBJ1-6	TGTGCCAGCAGCCTGGGAAGCAGGGGGATGACCTATAATTCACCCCTCCACTTT	CASSLGSRGMTYNSPLHF
.	TRBV5-1	.	TRBJ1-6	TGCGCCAGCAGCTCAGGGAAAGAGAGTTCACCCCTCCACTTT	CASSSGKESSPLHF
TRBD1	TRBV7-9	.	TRBJ1-3	TGTGCCAGCAGCTCCCCGGGACAGGGGCCTCGGCCTGGAAACACCATATATTTT	CASSSPGQGPRPGNTIYF
TRBD1	TRBV28	.	TRBJ2-3	TGTGCCAGCAGCTGGGGACAGAAGGGCACAGATACGCAGTATTTT	CASSWGQKGTDTQYF
TRBD1	TRBV29-1	once	TRBJ1-4	TGCAGCGTTAAGAGAGGGACAGGCAATGAAAAACTGTTTTTT	CSVKRGTGNEKLFF
.	TRBV27	few	TRBJ1-1	TGTGCCAGCGCCTTTACTCGGAACACTGAAGCTTTCTTT	CASAFTRNTEAFF
.	TRBV5-1	.	TRBJ2-7	TGCGCCAGCAGCTTGCAGGGGGGCTACGAGCAGTACTTC	CASSLQGGYEQYF
TRBD2	TRBV11-2	once	TRBJ2-5	TGTGCCAGCAGCTTAGGAGCGACCGGGACTACAGGGACCCAGTACTTC	CASSLGATGTTGTQYF
.	TRBV5-1	.	TRBJ1-3	TGCGCCAGCAGCTTGGAACCGGGGGCTGGAAACACCATATATTTT	CASSLEPGAGNTIYF
.	TRBV2	once	TRBJ1-2	TGTGCCAGCAGGCCACAGGACTATGGCTACACCTTC	CASRPQDYGYTF
TRBD2	TRBV24-1	.	TRBJ2-3	TGTGCCACCAGTGATTTCTCCAGCGGGATAAGCACAGATACGCAGTATTTT	CATSDFSSGISTDTQYF
.	TRBV28	.	TRBJ1-1	TGTGCCAGCAGGCTGAGGACAGCAAACTTGAACACTGAAGCTTTCTTT	CASRLRTANLNTEAFF
.	TRBV29-1	.	TRBJ2-7	TGCAGCGGGAGACAGGCCCACGAGCAGTACTTC	CSGRQAHEQYF
.	TRBV5-1	.	TRBJ2-2	TGCGCCAGCAGCTCAGGGGAGAGAAATACCGGGGAGCTGTTTTTT	CASSSGERNTGELFF
.	TRBV30	.	TRBJ2-2	TGTGCCTGGAGGGGGGGACCAACCACCGGGGAGCTGTTTTTT	CAWRGGPTTGELFF
TRBD1	TRBV5-4	.	TRBJ1-6	TGTGCCAGCAGTTTACTCCCCGGGACAGCAAATTCACCCCTCCACTTT	CASSLLPGTANSPLHF
.	TRBV5-6	.	TRBJ2-7	TGTGCCAGCAGACCCCCCCTCGGGGGCGAGCAGTACTTC	CASRPPLGGEQYF
.	TRBV6-5	few	TRBJ1-2	TGTGCCAGCAGTTATTCCGCTTCAAACGGCTATGGCTACACCTTC	CASSYSASNGYGYTF
.	TRBV28	.	TRBJ2-7	TGTGCCAGCATCCCCTTTTTTCGAACGAAGACTAGGGGACTCCTATACGAGCAGTACTTC	CASIPFFRTKTRGLLYEQYF
.	TRBV5-1	.	TRBJ2-2	TGCGCCAGCAGCTTGGGGGCGCTGAACACCGGGGAGCTGTTTTTT	CASSLGALNTGELFF
.	TRBV24-1	.	TRBJ1-5	TGTGCCACCAGTGATCCTGACAGGACCAATCAGCCCCAGCATTTT	CATSDPDRTNQPQHF
TRBD2	TRBV3-1/TRBV3-2	few	TRBJ2-3	TGTGCCAGCAGCCCTAGCGGACGAACAGATACGCAGTATTTT	CASSPSGRTDTQYF
TRBD2	TRBV2	.	TRBJ2-3	TGTGCCAGCAGTCGGACTAGCGGGGAGTCAGATACGCAGTATTTT	CASSRTSGESDTQYF
.	TRBV19	few	TRBJ2-1	TGTGCCAGTAGTATAGGGTTGGGGGGTCCCCATGAGCAGTTCTTC	CASSIGLGGPHEQFF
TRBD2	TRBV2	.	TRBJ2-2	TGTGCCAGCAGTGGTCAGACTAGCGGGACCGGGGAGCTGTTTTTT	CASSGQTSGTGELFF
.	TRBV10-3	.	TRBJ1-5	TGTGCCATCAGTGAACAGGATCAGCCCCAGCATTTT	CAISEQDQPQHF
TRBD1	TRBV18	.	TRBJ1-1	TGTGCCAGCTCACCTCAATCAGACAGGGTGAACACTGAAGCTTTCTTT	CASSPQSDRVNTEAFF
.	TRBV18	few	TRBJ1-2	TGTGCCAGCTCACCCGACAAGAACTATGGCTACACCTTC	CASSPDKNYGYTF
.	TRBV11-2	.	TRBJ1-4	TGTGCCAGCAGTCGGACTCAAGGGAAAGAAAAACTGTTTTTT	CASSRTQGKEKLFF
TRBD2	TRBV5-4	.	TRBJ2-5	TGTGCCAGCAGCAAAAGCGGGGGGGCGGAGACCCAGTACTTC	CASSKSGGAETQYF
.	TRBV6-1	.	TRBJ1-2	TGTGCCAGCAGTGAAGCCGTTCACAGCGGGGCATATGGCTACACCTTC	CASSEAVHSGAYGYTF
TRBD2	TRBV4-2	.	TRBJ2-1	TGTGCCAGCAGCCAAAACGGGGGGGCCCACAATGAGCAGTTCTTC	CASSQNGGAHNEQFF
TRBD2	TRBV7-2	.	TRBJ2-1	TGTGCCAGCAGCTTACGTGGCGGGGGGCTAGGTGGCGAGCAGTTCTTC	CASSLRGGGLGGEQFF
.	TRBV7-2	.	TRBJ1-3	TGTGCCAGCAGCTTCGGGGGTGCAGGTGGAAACACCATATATTTT	CASSFGGAGGNTIYF
TRBD1	TRBV5-1	.	TRBJ2-3	TGCGCCAGCAGCCAGGCGACAGGGCCCACAGATACGCAGTATTTT	CASSQATGPTDTQYF
.	TRBV19	.	TRBJ1-1	TGTGCCAGTAGTCCCCTGGGAGGGTTCAGGGGTGAAGCTTTCTTT	CASSPLGGFRGEAFF
.	TRBV28	.	TRBJ1-5	TGTGCCAGCAGTTTTGGTGGGGCAGGGGAATTCCATGGGCCCCAGCATTTT	CASSFGGAGEFHGPQHF
TRBD2	TRBV5-1	once	TRBJ2-1	TGCGCCAGCAGCTTGGGGACTAGCCGTCTTGAGCAGTTCTTC	CASSLGTSRLEQFF
.	TRBV11-3	.	TRBJ2-3	TGTGCCAGCAGCCCTAGGCGGGGTAGGGATACGCAGTATTTT	CASSPRRGRDTQYF
.	TRBV27	.	TRBJ2-5	TGTGCCAGCAGTTTAAGACAGGGAGGTGGAGAGACCCAGTACTTC	CASSLRQGGGETQYF